The rows below give T cell receptor beta chains drawn from one sample of a study of shared clonotypes between healthy human individuals. TCRdb keeps only in-frame clones here, not all; method: immunoSEQ multiplex PCR. The table includes around 100,000 clones, about 66% detected once. The material sequenced was memory CD8+ T cells sorted from blood. The source of these receptors is a woman aged 25 to 39 in good health. CDR3s leave out the opening cysteine and the closing phenylalanine or tryptophan. The order of the fields is V gene, J gene, CDR3 protein.

V gene: TRBV4-2; J gene: TRBJ1-2; CDR3 protein: ASSQGGTSDGYT
V gene: TRBV28; J gene: TRBJ2-7; CDR3 protein: ASSPARGYEQY
V gene: TRBV25-1; J gene: TRBJ2-1; CDR3 protein: ASSDRRDKNEQF
V gene: TRBV7-9; J gene: TRBJ2-5; CDR3 protein: ASSFSGTTKETQY
V gene: TRBV30; J gene: TRBJ1-1; CDR3 protein: AWNRDLGTEAF
V gene: TRBV7-9; J gene: TRBJ2-1; CDR3 protein: ASSPRGGSAYNEQF
V gene: TRBV6-1; J gene: TRBJ2-7; CDR3 protein: ASSVRTGVSYEQY
V gene: TRBV30; J gene: TRBJ1-1; CDR3 protein: AWTGQANTEAF
V gene: TRBV7-9; J gene: TRBJ2-1; CDR3 protein: ASSSVGGEQF
V gene: TRBV5-1; J gene: TRBJ2-2; CDR3 protein: ASSSTSRTGELF
V gene: TRBV7-2; J gene: TRBJ2-7; CDR3 protein: ASSFYLSSYEQY
V gene: TRBV10-2; J gene: TRBJ2-1; CDR3 protein: ASSAVLARHNEQF
V gene: TRBV6-1; J gene: TRBJ1-1; CDR3 protein: ASSEVAFVNTEAF
V gene: TRBV4-1; J gene: TRBJ2-3; CDR3 protein: ASSQDRVSPDTQY
V gene: TRBV27; J gene: TRBJ1-5; CDR3 protein: ASTCGGYQPQH
V gene: TRBV5-1; J gene: TRBJ2-7; CDR3 protein: ASRFSGYEQY
V gene: TRBV5-4; J gene: TRBJ2-3; CDR3 protein: ASSFFGAGRQDTQY
V gene: TRBV2; J gene: TRBJ2-2; CDR3 protein: ASYGTNTGELF
V gene: TRBV6-4; J gene: .; CDR3 protein: ASSDSSGSSYEQY
V gene: TRBV19; J gene: TRBJ1-1; CDR3 protein: ASSQWVYTEAF
V gene: TRBV5-1; J gene: TRBJ2-7; CDR3 protein: ASSLAPGSQGEQY
V gene: TRBV25-1; J gene: TRBJ2-1; CDR3 protein: ASSEMPQAGSSYNEQF
V gene: TRBV27; J gene: TRBJ2-1; CDR3 protein: ASSLSSGGNNEQF
V gene: TRBV19; J gene: TRBJ2-5; CDR3 protein: ASSIWGPETQY
V gene: TRBV6-1; J gene: TRBJ1-1; CDR3 protein: ASTLNGRTEAF
V gene: TRBV10-2; J gene: TRBJ2-7; CDR3 protein: ASSESWGRSSYEQY
V gene: TRBV27; J gene: TRBJ2-2; CDR3 protein: ASSSGIMGVNTGELF